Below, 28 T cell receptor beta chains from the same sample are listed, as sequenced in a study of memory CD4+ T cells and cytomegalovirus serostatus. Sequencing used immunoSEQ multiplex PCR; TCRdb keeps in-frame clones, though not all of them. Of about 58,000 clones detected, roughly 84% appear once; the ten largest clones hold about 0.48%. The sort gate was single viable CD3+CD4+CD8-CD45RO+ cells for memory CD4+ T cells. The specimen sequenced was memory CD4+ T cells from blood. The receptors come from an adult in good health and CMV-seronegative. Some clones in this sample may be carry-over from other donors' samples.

The chain's CDR3 is CASSATTSPRVEQYF. For the CDR3, the DNA is TGTGCCAGCAGCGCGACGACTAGCCCCCGAGTGGAGCAGTACTTC. The chain employs TRBV9 and TRBJ2-7, with 7 bases lining up with TRBD2. Germline CDR1 reads SGDLS; CDR2 reads YYNGEE. CDR3 size: 15 residues. The junction had 13 bases not matched to a gene; V was cut back by 3 bases and J by 7 bases.

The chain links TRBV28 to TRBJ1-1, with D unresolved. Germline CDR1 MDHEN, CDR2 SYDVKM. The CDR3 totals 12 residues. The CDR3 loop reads CGSHSMNTEAFF. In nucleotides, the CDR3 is TGTGGGTCGCACTCTATGAACACTGAAGCTTTCTTT.

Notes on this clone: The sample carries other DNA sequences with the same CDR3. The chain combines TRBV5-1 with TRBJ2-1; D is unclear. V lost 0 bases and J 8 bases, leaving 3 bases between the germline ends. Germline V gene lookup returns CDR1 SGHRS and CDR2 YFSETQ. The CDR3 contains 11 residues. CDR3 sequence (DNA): TGCGCCAGCAGCTTGGAGCATGAGCAGTTCTTC. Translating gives CASSLEHEQFF.

This CDR3 is CASSLSRGQGEQYF. CDR3 nucleotide sequence: TGTGCCAGCAGTTTATCCAGGGGGCAGGGGGAGCAGTACTTC. V and J are TRBV27 and TRBJ2-7; 8 nucleotides match TRBD1. Germline CDR1 reads MNHEY; CDR2 reads SMNVEV (reference sequence). There are 14 residues in the CDR3. V lost 0 bases to trimming and J lost 7 bases; unmatched junction nucleotides: 5.

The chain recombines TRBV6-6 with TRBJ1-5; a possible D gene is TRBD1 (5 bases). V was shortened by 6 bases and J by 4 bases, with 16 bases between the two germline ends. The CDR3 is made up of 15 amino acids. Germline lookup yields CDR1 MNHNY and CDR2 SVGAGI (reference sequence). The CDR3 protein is CASSLGEMANQPQHF. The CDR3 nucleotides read TGTGCCAGCAGCCTAGGGGAGATGGCGAATCAGCCCCAGCATTTT.

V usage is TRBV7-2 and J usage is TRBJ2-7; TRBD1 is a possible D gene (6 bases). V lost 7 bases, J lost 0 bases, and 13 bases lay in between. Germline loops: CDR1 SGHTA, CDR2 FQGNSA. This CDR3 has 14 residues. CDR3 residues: CASKQGTSSYEQYF. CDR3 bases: TGTGCCAGCAAACAGGGAACCAGCTCCTACGAGCAGTACTTC.

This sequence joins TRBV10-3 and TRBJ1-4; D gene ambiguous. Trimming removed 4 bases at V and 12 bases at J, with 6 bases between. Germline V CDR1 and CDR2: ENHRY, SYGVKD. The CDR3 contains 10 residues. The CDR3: CAISAIELFF. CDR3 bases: TGTGCCATCAGTGCAATAGAACTGTTTTTT.

CDR3 loop: CASSLETPSYGYTF. CDR3 sequence (DNA): TGTGCCAGCAGCTTAGAGACACCTTCCTATGGCTACACCTTC. This chain links TRBV7-9 with TRBJ1-2; no reliable D call. Germline-derived CDR1 and CDR2 are SEHNR and FQNEAQ (reference sequence). V lost 1 base to trimming and J lost 4 bases, with 10 bases between them. The length of the CDR3 is 14 residues.

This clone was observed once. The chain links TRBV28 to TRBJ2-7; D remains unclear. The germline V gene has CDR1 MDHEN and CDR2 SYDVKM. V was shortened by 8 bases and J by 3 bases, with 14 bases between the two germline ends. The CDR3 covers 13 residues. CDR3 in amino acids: CASRVGEFYEQYF. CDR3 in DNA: TGTGCCAGCCGCGTTGGGGAATTCTACGAGCAGTACTTC.

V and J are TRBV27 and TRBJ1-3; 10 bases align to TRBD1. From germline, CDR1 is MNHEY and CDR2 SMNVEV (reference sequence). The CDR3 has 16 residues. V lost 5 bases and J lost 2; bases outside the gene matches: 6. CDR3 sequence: CASSPLGQGTGNTIYF. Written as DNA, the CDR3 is TGTGCCAGCAGTCCCTTGGGACAGGGGACTGGAAACACCATATATTTT.

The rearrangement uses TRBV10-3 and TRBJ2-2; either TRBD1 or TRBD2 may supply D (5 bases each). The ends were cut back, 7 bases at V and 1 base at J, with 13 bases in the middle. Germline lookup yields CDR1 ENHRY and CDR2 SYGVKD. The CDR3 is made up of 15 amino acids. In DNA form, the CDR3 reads TGTGCCATCAAGGGAGACAGTGGGAACACCGGGGAGCTGTTTTTT. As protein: CAIKGDSGNTGELFF.

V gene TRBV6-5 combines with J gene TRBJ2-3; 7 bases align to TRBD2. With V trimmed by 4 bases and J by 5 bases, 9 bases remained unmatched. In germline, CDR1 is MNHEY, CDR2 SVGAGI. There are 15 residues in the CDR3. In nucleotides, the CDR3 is TGTGCCAGCAGTTTGGGGGAGGGCGTGGGAGATACGCAGTATTTT. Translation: CASSLGEGVGDTQYF.

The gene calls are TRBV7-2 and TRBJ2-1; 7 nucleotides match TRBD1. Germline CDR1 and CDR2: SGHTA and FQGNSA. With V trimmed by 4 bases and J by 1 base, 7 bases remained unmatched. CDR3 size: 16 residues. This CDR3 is CASSSHGTASYNEQFF. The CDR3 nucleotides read TGTGCCAGCAGCTCTCACGGGACAGCGTCCTACAATGAGCAGTTCTTC.

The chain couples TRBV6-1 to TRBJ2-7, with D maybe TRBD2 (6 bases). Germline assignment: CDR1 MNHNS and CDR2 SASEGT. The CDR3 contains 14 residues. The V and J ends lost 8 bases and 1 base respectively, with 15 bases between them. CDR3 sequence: CASARDFTSYEQYF. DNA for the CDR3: TGTGCCAGCGCCCGGGACTTTACGTCCTACGAGCAGTACTTC.

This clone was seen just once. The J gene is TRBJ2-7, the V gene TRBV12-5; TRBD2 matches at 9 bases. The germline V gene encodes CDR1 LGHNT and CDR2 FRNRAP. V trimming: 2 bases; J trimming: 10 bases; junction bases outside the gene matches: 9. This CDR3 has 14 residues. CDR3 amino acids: CASGLSSGTTTQYF. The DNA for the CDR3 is TGTGCTAGTGGTTTGTCTAGCGGGACTACGACACAGTACTTC.

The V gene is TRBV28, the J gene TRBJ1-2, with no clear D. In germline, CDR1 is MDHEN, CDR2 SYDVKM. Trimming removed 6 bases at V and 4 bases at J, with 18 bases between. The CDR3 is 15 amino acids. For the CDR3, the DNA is TGTGCCAGCAGGCCAAAGCAGGTGATAAGCTATGGCTACACCTTC. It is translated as CASRPKQVISYGYTF.

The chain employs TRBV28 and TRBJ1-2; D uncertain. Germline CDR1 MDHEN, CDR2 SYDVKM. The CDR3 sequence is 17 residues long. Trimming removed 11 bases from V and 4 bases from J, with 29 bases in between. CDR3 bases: TGTGCCTCCCGGCCCCCATCGGGGTCGAACTTGGCCTATGGCTACACCTTC. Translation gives CASRPPSGSNLAYGYTF.

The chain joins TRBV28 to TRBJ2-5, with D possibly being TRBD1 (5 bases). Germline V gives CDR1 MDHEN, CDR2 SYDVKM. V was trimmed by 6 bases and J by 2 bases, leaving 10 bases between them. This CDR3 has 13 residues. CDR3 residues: CASSHDSQETQYF. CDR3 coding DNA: TGTGCCAGCAGCCACGACAGTCAAGAGACCCAGTACTTC.

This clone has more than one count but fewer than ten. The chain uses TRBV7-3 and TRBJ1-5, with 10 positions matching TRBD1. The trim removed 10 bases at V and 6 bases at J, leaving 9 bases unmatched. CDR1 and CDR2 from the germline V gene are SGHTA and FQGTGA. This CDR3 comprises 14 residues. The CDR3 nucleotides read TGTGCCACCCCAGGACAGGGGGGGAGTCAGCCCCAGCATTTT. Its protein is CATPGQGGSQPQHF.

CDR3: CASLRASGTYEQYF. CDR3 bases: TGTGCCAGCTTACGGGCTAGCGGGACCTACGAGCAGTACTTC. The chain uses TRBV6-6 and TRBJ2-7; TRBD2 agrees at 9 bases. V dropped 8 bases and J dropped 2; count of bases not matched to a gene: 7. CDR1 and CDR2 from the germline V gene are MNHNY and SVGAGI (reference sequence). The length of the CDR3 is 14 residues.

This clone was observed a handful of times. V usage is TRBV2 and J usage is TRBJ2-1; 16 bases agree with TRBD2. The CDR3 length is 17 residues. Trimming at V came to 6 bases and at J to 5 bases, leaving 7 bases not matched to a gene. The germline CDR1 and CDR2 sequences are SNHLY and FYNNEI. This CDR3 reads CASRRGTSGRANNEQFF. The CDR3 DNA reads TGTGCCAGCAGGCGGGGGACTAGCGGGAGGGCGAACAATGAGCAGTTCTTC.

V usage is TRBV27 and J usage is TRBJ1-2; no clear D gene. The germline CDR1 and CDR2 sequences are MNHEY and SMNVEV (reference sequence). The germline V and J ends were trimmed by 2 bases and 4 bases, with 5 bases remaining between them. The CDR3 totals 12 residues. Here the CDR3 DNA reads TGTGCCAGCAGTTTAAAAGGCTATGGCTACACCTTC. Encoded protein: CASSLKGYGYTF.

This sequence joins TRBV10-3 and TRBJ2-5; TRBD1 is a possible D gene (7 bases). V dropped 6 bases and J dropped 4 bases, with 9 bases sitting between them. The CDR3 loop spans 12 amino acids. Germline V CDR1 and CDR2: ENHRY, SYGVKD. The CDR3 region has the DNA TGTGCCATCAGCCAGGGGGGAGAGACCCAGTACTTC. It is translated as CAISQGGETQYF.

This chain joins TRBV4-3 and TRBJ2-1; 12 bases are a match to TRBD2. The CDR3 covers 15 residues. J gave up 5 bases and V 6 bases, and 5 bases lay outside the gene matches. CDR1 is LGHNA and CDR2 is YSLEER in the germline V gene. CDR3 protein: CASRRGLAGNNEQFF. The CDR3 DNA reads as TGCGCCAGCAGGAGAGGACTAGCGGGGAACAATGAGCAGTTCTTC.

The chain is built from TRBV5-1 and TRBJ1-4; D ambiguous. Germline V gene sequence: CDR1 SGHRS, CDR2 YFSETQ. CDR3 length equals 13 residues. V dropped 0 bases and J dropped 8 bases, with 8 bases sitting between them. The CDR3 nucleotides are TGCGCCAGCAGCTTGGGACCCGGGGAAAAACTGTTTTTT. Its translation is CASSLGPGEKLFF.

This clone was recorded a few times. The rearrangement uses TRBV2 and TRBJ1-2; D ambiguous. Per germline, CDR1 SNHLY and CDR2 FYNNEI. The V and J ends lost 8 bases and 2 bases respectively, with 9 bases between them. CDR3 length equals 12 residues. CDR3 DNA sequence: TGTGCCAGCTGTCCCCAGAACTATGGCTACACCTTC. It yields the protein CASCPQNYGYTF.

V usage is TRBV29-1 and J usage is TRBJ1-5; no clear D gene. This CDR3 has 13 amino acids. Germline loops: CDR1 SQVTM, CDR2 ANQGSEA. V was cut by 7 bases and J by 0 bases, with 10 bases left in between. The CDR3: CSAAGYSNQPQHF. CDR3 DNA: TGCAGCGCTGCAGGTTATAGCAATCAGCCCCAGCATTTT.

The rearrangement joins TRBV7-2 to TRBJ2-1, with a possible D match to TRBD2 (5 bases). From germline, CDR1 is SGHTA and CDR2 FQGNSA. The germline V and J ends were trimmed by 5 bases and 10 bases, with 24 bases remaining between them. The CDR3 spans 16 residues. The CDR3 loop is CASSPPGSVTGREQFF. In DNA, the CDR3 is TGTGCCAGCAGCCCCCCTGGTAGCGTGACTGGGCGAGAGCAGTTCTTC.